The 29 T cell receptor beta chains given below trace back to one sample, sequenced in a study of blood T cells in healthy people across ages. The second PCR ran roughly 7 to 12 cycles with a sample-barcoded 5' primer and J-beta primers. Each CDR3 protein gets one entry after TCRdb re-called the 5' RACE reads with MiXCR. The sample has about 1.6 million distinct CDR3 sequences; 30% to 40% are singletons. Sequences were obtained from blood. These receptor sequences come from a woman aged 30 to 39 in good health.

The CDR3, as DNA: TGTGCCAGCAGTGAGAGCCGGGACAGTTTTTTGGGCGAGCAGTACTTC. Translation gives CASSESRDSFLGEQYF. The gene calls are TRBV27 and TRBJ2-7, with TRBD1 matching 7 bases. CDR1 MNHEY and CDR2 SMNVEV come from the germline V gene (reference sequence). This CDR3 comprises 16 residues. The J segment lost 6 bases and the V segment lost 5 bases, leaving 16 bases of the junction unmatched.

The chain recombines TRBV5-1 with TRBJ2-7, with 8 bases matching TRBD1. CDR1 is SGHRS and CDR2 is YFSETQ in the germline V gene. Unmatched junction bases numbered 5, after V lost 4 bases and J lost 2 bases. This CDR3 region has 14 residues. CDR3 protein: CASSSRQGTYEQYF. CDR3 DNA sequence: TGCGCCAGCAGCAGTAGACAGGGGACCTACGAGCAGTACTTC.

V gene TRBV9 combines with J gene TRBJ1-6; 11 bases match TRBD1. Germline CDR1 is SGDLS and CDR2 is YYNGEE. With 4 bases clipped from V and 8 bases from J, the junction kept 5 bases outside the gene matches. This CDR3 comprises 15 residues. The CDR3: CASSSDRGPDSPLHF. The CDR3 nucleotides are TGTGCCAGCAGCTCGGACAGGGGGCCTGATTCACCCCTCCACTTT.

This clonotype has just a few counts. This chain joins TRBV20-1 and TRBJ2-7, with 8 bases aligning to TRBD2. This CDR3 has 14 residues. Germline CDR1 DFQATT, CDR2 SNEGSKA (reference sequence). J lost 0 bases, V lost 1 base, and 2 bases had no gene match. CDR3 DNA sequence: TGCAGTGCTAGAGTTAGCGGGATCTCCTACGAGCAGTACTTC. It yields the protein CSARVSGISYEQYF.

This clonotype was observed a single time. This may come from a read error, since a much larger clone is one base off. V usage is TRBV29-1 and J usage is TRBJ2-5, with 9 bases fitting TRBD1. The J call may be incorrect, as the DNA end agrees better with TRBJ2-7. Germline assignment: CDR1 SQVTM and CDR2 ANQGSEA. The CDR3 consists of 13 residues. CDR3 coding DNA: TGCAGCGTTGTGGACAGGGGAATGTACGAGCAGTACTTC. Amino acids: CSVVDRGMYEQYF.

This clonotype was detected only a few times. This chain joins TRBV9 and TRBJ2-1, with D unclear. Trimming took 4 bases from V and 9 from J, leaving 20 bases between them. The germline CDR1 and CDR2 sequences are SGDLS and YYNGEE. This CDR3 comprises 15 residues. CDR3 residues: CASSPPDTFSLEQFF. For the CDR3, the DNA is TGTGCCAGCAGCCCACCAGACACCTTCTCTCTTGAGCAGTTCTTC.

CDR3 region: CASSLRAAGTNTEAFF. The CDR3 coding sequence is TGTGCCAGCAGCCTAAGGGCCGCCGGGACCAACACTGAAGCTTTCTTT. This rearrangement joins TRBV7-8 to TRBJ1-1, with a weak D call TRBD1 (5 bases). V lost 5 bases and J 2 bases, leaving 18 bases between the germline ends. CDR1 is SGHVS and CDR2 is FQNEAQ in the germline V gene. CDR3 length: 16 residues.

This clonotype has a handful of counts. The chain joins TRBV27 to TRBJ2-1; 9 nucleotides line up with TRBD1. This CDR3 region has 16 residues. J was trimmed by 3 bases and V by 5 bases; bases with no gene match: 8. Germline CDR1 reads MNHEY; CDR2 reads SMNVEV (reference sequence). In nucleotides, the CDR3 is TGTGCCAGCAGTCCTAACTGGGGACAGGGCTACAATGAGCAGTTCTTC. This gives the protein CASSPNWGQGYNEQFF.

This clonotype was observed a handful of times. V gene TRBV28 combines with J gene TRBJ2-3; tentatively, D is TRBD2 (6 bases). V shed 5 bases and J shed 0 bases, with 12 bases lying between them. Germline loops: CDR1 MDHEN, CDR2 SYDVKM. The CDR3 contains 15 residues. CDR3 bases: TGTGCCAGCAGTCCACCGACTAGAAGCACAGATACGCAGTATTTT. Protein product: CASSPPTRSTDTQYF.

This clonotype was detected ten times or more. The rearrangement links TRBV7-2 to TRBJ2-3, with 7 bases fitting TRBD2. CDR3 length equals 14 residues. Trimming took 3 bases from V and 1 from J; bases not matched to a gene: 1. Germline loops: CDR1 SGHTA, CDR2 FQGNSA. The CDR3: CASSFAGGTDTQYF. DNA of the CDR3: TGTGCCAGCAGCTTCGCGGGGGGCACAGATACGCAGTATTTT.

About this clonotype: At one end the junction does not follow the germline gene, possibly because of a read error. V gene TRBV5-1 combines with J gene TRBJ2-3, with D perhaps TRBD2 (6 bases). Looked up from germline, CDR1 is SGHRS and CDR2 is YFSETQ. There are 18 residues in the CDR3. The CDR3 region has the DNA TGCGCCAGCAGCACGGGACTTACATCACAGTCTAGCACTGATACGCAGTATTTT. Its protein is CASSTGLTSQSSTDTQYF.

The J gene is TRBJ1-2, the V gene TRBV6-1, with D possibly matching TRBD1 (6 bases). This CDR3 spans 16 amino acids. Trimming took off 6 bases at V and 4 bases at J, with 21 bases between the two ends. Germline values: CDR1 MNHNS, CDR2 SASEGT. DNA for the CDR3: TGTGCCAGCAGCCAACTCGGGGGCGTCCAGATCTATGGCTACACCTTC. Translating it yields CASSQLGGVQIYGYTF.

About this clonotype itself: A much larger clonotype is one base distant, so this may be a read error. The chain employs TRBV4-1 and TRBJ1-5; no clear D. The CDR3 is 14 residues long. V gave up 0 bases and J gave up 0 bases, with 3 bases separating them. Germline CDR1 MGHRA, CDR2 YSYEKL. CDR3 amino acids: CASSQDNSNQPQHF. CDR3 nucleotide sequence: TGCGCCAGCAGCCAAGACAATAGCAATCAGCCCCAGCATTTT.

The CDR3 loop is CASSLRDSGNYEQYF. DNA of the CDR3: TGTGCCAGCAGCTTGCGAGATAGCGGCAACTACGAGCAGTACTTC. This chain connects TRBV5-5 to TRBJ2-5, with D perhaps TRBD2 (6 bases). The J call could be wrong; TRBJ2-7 is a better fit for the DNA end. CDR1 and CDR2 (germline): SGHKS, YYEKEE (reference sequence). There are 15 residues in the CDR3.

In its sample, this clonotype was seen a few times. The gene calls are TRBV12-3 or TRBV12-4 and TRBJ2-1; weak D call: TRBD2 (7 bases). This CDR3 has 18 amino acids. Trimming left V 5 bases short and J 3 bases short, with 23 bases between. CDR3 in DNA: TGTGCCAGCAGTCCCTTGGGGGGGGGCTGGTCAAGCTACAATGAGCAGTTCTTC. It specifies CASSPLGGGWSSYNEQFF.

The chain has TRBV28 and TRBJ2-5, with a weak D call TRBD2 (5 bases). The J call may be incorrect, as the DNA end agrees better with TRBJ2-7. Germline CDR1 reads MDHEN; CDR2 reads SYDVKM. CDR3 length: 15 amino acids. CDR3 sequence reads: CASSLGWESVDEQYF. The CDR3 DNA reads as TGTGCCAGCAGTTTAGGGTGGGAGAGTGTGGACGAGCAGTACTTC.

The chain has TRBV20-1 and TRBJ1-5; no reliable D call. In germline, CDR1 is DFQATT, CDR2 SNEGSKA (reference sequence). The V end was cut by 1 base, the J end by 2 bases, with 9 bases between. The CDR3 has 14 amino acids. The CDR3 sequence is CSARGAAGNQPQHF. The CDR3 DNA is TGCAGTGCTAGAGGGGCAGCGGGCAATCAGCCCCAGCATTTT.

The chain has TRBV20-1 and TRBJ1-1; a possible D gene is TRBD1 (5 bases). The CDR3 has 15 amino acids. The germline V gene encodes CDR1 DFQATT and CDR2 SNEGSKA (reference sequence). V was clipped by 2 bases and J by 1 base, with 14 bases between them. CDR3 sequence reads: CSARSRDGTNTEAFF. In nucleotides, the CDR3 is TGCAGTGCTAGATCCAGGGACGGTACGAACACTGAAGCTTTCTTT.

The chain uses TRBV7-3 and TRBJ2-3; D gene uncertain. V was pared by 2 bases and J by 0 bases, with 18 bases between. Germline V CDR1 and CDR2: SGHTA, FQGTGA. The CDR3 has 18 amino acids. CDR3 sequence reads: CASSLGVAGVTSTDTQYF. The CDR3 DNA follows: TGTGCCAGCAGCTTAGGGGTGGCAGGAGTCACTAGCACAGATACGCAGTATTTT.

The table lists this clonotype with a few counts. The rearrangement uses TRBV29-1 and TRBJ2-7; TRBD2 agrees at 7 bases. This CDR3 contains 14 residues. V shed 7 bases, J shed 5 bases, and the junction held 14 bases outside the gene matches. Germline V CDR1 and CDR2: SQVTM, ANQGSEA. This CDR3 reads CSALGGSIFDEQYF. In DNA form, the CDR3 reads TGCAGCGCGCTGGGCGGGAGTATTTTCGACGAGCAGTACTTC.

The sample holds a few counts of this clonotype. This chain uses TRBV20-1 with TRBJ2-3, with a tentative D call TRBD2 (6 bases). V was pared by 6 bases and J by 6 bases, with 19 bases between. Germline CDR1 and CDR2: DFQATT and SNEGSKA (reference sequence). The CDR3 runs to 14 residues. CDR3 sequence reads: CSAGAWRVMDTQYF. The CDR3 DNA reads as TGCAGTGCCGGGGCATGGAGGGTAATGGATACGCAGTATTTT.

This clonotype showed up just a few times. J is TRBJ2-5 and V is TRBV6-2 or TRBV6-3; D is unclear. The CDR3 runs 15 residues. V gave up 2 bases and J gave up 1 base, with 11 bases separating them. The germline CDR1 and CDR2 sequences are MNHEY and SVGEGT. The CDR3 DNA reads TGTGCCAGCAGTTACGGCAGAACTTTCCAAGAGACCCAGTACTTC. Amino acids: CASSYGRTFQETQYF.

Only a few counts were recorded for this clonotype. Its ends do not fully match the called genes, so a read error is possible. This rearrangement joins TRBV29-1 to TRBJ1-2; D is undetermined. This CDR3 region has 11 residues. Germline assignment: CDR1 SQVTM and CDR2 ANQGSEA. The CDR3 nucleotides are TGCAGCGTTGAGCGGACTTATGGCTGCACCTTC. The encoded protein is CSVERTYGCTF. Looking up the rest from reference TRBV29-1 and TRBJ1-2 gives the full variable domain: SAVISQKPSRDICQRGTSLTIQCQVDSQVTMMFWYRQQPGQSLTLIATANQGSEATYESGFVIDKFPISRPNLTFSTLTVSNMSPEDSSIYLCSVERTYGCTFGSGTRLTVV.

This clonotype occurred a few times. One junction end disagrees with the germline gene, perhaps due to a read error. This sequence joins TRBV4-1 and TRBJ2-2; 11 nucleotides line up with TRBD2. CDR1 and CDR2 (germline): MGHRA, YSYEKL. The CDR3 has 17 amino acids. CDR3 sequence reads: CASSLRLAGLNTGERFF. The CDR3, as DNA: TGCGCCAGCAGCCTCCGACTAGCGGGGCTGAACACCGGGGAGCGGTTTTTT.

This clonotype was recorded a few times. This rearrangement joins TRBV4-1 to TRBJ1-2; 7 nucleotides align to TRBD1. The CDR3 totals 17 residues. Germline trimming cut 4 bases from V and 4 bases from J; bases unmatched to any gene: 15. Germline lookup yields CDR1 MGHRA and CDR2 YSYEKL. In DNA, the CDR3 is TGCGCCAGCAGCCTACTCTATCTCGACAGGGTGGCCTATGGCTACACCTTC. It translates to CASSLLYLDRVAYGYTF.

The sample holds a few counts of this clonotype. CDR3 loop: CASSFFAQGTYEQYF. DNA of the CDR3: TGTGCCAGCAGCTTCTTCGCCCAGGGGACCTACGAGCAGTACTTC. The chain links TRBV7-8 to TRBJ2-7; a weak D match, TRBD1 (6 bases). With 3 bases removed from V and 2 bases from J, the gap between germline ends came to 14 bases. The CDR3 extends over 15 amino acids. Germline lookup yields CDR1 SGHVS and CDR2 FQNEAQ. Looking up the rest from reference TRBV7-8 and TRBJ2-7 gives the full variable domain: GAGVSQSPRYKVAKRGQDVALRCDPISGHVSLFWYQQALGQGPEFLTYFQNEAQLDKSGLPSDRFFAERPEGSVSTLKIQRTQQEDSAVYLCASSFFAQGTYEQYFGPGTRLTVT.

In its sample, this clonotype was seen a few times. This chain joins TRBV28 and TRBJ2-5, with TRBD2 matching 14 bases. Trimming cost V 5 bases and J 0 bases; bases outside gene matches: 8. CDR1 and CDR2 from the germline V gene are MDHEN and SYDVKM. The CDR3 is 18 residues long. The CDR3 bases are TGTGCCAGCAGTATGAGACTAGCGGGAGGGCCCCACCAAGAGACCCAGTACTTC. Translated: CASSMRLAGGPHQETQYF.

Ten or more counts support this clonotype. CDR3 protein: CASSLRTGPYEQYF. CDR3 nucleotide sequence: TGTGCCAGCAGTCTCCGGACAGGGCCCTACGAGCAGTACTTC. The rearrangement joins TRBV12-3 or TRBV12-4 to TRBJ2-7; 8 nucleotides line up with TRBD1. Trimming removed 5 bases from V and 2 bases from J; junction bases left unmatched: 5. The CDR3 totals 14 residues.

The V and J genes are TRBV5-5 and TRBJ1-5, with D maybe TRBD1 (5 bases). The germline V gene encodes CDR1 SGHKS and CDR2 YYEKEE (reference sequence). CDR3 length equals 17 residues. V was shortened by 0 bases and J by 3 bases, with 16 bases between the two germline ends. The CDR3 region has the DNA TGTGCCAGCAGCTTGGCCTTAGGACGGGGGATCAATCAGCCCCAGCATTTT. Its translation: CASSLALGRGINQPQHF.